The 32 T cell receptor beta chains in this list originate from one sample, sequenced in a study of T cells in localized non-small cell lung cancer. The protocol was immunoSEQ multiplex PCR, while the TCRdb copy is restricted to in-frame clones and leaves out a portion. The sample holds roughly 20,000 clones, about 91% seen once. The sequences come from peripheral blood, collected before any cancer treatment. These receptors were collected from a woman aged 35-75 years with stage I lung adenocarcinoma.

The chain recombines TRBV7-9 with TRBJ1-2; 9 bases line up with TRBD1. Trimming cost V 4 bases and J 4 bases; bases outside gene matches: 7. The CDR3 sequence is 15 residues long. CDR1 SEHNR and CDR2 FQNEAQ come from the germline V gene (reference sequence). This CDR3 reads CASSSGQGSTYGYTF. The CDR3 bases are TGTGCCAGCAGCTCCGGACAGGGGAGTACCTATGGCTACACCTTC.

The chain has TRBV7-9 and TRBJ1-6; D is perhaps TRBD1 (6 bases). CDR1 and CDR2 (germline): SEHNR, FQNEAQ (reference sequence). The length of the CDR3 is 15 residues. The ends were cut back, 2 bases at V and 10 bases at J, with 15 bases in the middle. The CDR3 DNA sequence: TGTGCCAGCAGCTTACAGGGAGGGGGGGAATCACCCCTCCACTTT. It specifies CASSLQGGGESPLHF.

For the CDR3, the DNA is TGTGCCAGTAGTAAAGACAGGGATGTCTATGGCTACACCTTC. It specifies CASSKDRDVYGYTF. The rearrangement uses TRBV19 and TRBJ1-2; 7 nucleotides align to TRBD1. After removal of 4 bases from V and 4 bases from J, the junction contained 6 bases not matched to a gene. Looked up from germline, CDR1 is LNHDA and CDR2 is SQIVND (reference sequence). CDR3 size: 14 residues.

This sequence joins TRBV7-2 and TRBJ2-2; D not certain. V lost 2 bases and J lost 4, with 8 bases in between. This CDR3 contains 14 residues. Per germline, CDR1 SGHTA and CDR2 FQGNSA. The CDR3 nucleotides read TGTGCCAGCAGCTTACCCGGCATCACCGGGGAGCTGTTTTTT. It encodes CASSLPGITGELFF.

The chain uses TRBV19 and TRBJ2-1, with TRBD2 identical over 8 bases. Germline-derived CDR1 and CDR2 are LNHDA and SQIVND (reference sequence). The CDR3 sequence is 16 residues long. The V gene end was trimmed by 1 base and the J gene end by 4 bases; junction bases not matched to a gene: 6. CDR3 in amino acids: CASSIVGSGAYNEQFF. CDR3 bases: TGTGCCAGTAGTATAGTTGGTAGCGGGGCTTACAATGAGCAGTTCTTC.

V gene TRBV4-2 combines with J gene TRBJ2-5, with D hard to call. The germline V and J ends were trimmed by 5 bases and 1 base, with 17 bases remaining between them. Germline assignment: CDR1 LGHNA and CDR2 YNFKEQ. The CDR3 runs to 16 residues. The CDR3 DNA sequence: TGTGCCAGCAGCAAAGGATTAGTAAAGGCCCAAGAGACCCAGTACTTC. This codes for CASSKGLVKAQETQYF.

The rearrangement joins TRBV19 to TRBJ1-5; a weak D match, TRBD1 (5 bases). The CDR3 runs 14 residues. Germline V gene sequence: CDR1 LNHDA, CDR2 SQIVND (reference sequence). The V gene lost 3 bases and the J gene lost 9 bases, with 15 bases spanning the gap. The CDR3 sequence: CASSIGAGLWPQHF. The CDR3, as DNA: TGTGCCAGTAGTATTGGGGCAGGTCTTTGGCCCCAGCATTTT.

This chain joins TRBV18 and TRBJ2-5, with D hard to call. V lost 3 bases and J lost 3, with 8 bases in between. The CDR3 length is 13 residues. CDR1 is KGHSH, CDR2 LQKENI, per germline. CDR3 sequence reads: CASSPGSEETQYF. The CDR3 DNA reads TGTGCCAGCTCACCCGGCAGCGAAGAGACCCAGTACTTC.

The V call is TRBV2, the J call TRBJ2-7; tentative D call: TRBD2 (6 bases). Trimming removed 2 bases at V and 2 bases at J, with 13 bases between. Per the germline V gene, CDR1 is SNHLY and CDR2 is FYNNEI. CDR3 length equals 15 residues. The CDR3 sequence: CASSESGTVAYEQYF. The DNA of the CDR3 is TGTGCCAGCAGTGAATCGGGGACTGTTGCCTACGAGCAGTACTTC.

The chain recombines TRBV5-1 with TRBJ1-5; D is uncertain. Germline values: CDR1 SGHRS, CDR2 YFSETQ. The V end lost 4 bases, the J end lost 7 bases, and 6 bases lay between the germline ends. The CDR3 covers 11 residues. This chain's CDR3 is CASSGGQPQHF. CDR3 in DNA: TGCGCCAGCAGCGGCGGCCAGCCCCAGCATTTT. The variable domain in full, with the rest retrieved from reference TRBV5-1 and TRBJ1-5, is KAGVTQTPRYLIKTRGQQVTLSCSPISGHRSVSWYQQTPGQGLQFLFEYFSETQRNKGNFPGRFSGRQFSNSRSEMNVSTLELGDSALYLCASSGGQPQHFGDGTRLSIL.

In this sample, this clone turned up once. The V call is TRBV5-1, the J call TRBJ2-5; TRBD2 might be the D (6 bases). Germline assignment: CDR1 SGHRS and CDR2 YFSETQ. V was trimmed by 0 bases and J by 2 bases, leaving 8 bases between them. The CDR3 length is 14 residues. As DNA, the CDR3 is TGCGCCAGCAGCTTGGGTCGGGGGCAAGAGACCCAGTACTTC. It yields the protein CASSLGRGQETQYF.

V is TRBV11-3 and J is TRBJ1-4, with D possibly matching TRBD1 (5 bases). Germline assignment: CDR1 SGHNT and CDR2 YENEEA. Trimming cost V 5 bases and J 7 bases, with 14 bases left between them. CDR3 size: 14 residues. DNA for the CDR3: TGTGCCAGCAGCCACCCAGGGCGTGGTGAAAAACTGTTTTTT. It translates to CASSHPGRGEKLFF.

The V gene is TRBV4-2, the J gene TRBJ2-6; D is tentatively TRBD1 or TRBD2 (5 bases each). The V end lost 4 bases, the J end lost 4 bases, and 11 bases lay between the germline ends. This CDR3 comprises 15 residues. The germline V gene has CDR1 LGHNA and CDR2 YNFKEQ. The CDR3 nucleotides read TGTGCCAGCAGCCCCCGGGACCCAGGGGCCAACGTCCTGACTTTC. This sequence encodes CASSPRDPGANVLTF.

The rearrangement links TRBV7-2 to TRBJ2-1, with unresolved D. Germline CDR1 reads SGHTA; CDR2 reads FQGNSA. The CDR3 has 15 residues. Trimming left V 1 base short and J 5 bases short, with 12 bases between. CDR3 DNA: TGTGCCAGCAGCTTAGTGCCAGCGTACGACAATGAGCAGTTCTTC. Its translation: CASSLVPAYDNEQFF.

This clone showed up just a few times. V and J are TRBV6-5 and TRBJ1-5; maybe TRBD1 (6 bases). Trimming left V 6 bases short and J 6 bases short, with 15 bases between. The germline gives CDR1 MNHEY, CDR2 SVGAGI. The CDR3 spans 14 residues. CDR3 sequence: CASSADRFFQPQHF. The CDR3 coding sequence is TGTGCCAGCAGCGCCGACAGGTTCTTTCAGCCCCAGCATTTT.

V is TRBV2 and J is TRBJ1-4; 7 nucleotides agree with TRBD1. There are 14 residues in the CDR3. Germline lookup yields CDR1 SNHLY and CDR2 FYNNEI. Trimming cost V 6 bases and J 3 bases; bases outside gene matches: 4. The CDR3 sequence: CASSVQGANEKLFF. DNA for the CDR3: TGTGCCAGCAGCGTGCAGGGGGCTAATGAAAAACTGTTTTTT.

The V call is TRBV5-1, the J call TRBJ2-7; 10 bases are shared with TRBD2. Germline assignment: CDR1 SGHRS and CDR2 YFSETQ. The CDR3 sequence is 17 residues long. J gave up 7 bases and V 0 bases, and 13 bases lay outside the gene matches. DNA of the CDR3: TGCGCCAGCAGCTTGGCCCTGGGGAGCGGGAGGGCGGAAGAGCAGTACTTC. This sequence encodes CASSLALGSGRAEEQYF. Full variable domain (missing parts from reference TRBV5-1 and TRBJ2-7): KAGVTQTPRYLIKTRGQQVTLSCSPISGHRSVSWYQQTPGQGLQFLFEYFSETQRNKGNFPGRFSGRQFSNSRSEMNVSTLELGDSALYLCASSLALGSGRAEEQYFGPGTRLTVT.

The chain uses TRBV7-2 and TRBJ1-4; the D is unclear. CDR1 and CDR2 (germline): SGHTA, FQGNSA. With 6 bases removed from V and 6 bases from J, the gap between germline ends came to 8 bases. CDR3 length equals 12 residues. In DNA, the CDR3 is TGTGCCAGCAGGCTTAATGATGAAAAACTGTTTTTT. Amino acid sequence: CASRLNDEKLFF.

The J gene is TRBJ1-3, the V gene TRBV5-5, with no clear D. Per the germline V gene, CDR1 is SGHKS and CDR2 is YYEKEE (reference sequence). Trimming stripped 5 bases from V and 0 bases from J, with 12 bases between. The CDR3 has 15 residues. Here the CDR3 reads CASSPPGASGNTIYF. The CDR3 DNA follows: TGTGCCAGCAGTCCCCCTGGCGCCTCTGGAAACACCATATATTTT.

The V gene is TRBV7-6, the J gene TRBJ2-7, with 8 bases identical to TRBD2. CDR3 size: 14 residues. Germline V gene lookup returns CDR1 SGHVS and CDR2 FNYEAQ. With V trimmed by 5 bases and J by 6 bases, 9 bases remained unmatched. CDR3 sequence (DNA): TGTGCCAGCAGCGGTTTACGACTAGCGTTCGAGCAGTACTTC. As protein: CASSGLRLAFEQYF.

The chain joins TRBV4-1 to TRBJ1-1, with D tentatively TRBD1 (6 bases). CDR1 and CDR2 (germline): MGHRA, YSYEKL. The CDR3 is made up of 12 amino acids. The CDR3 is CATQDRNTEAFF. CDR3 nucleotides: TGCGCGACTCAGGACAGGAACACTGAAGCTTTCTTT.

The J gene is TRBJ2-3, the V gene TRBV6-1; 8 nucleotides match TRBD1. V lost 2 bases and J lost 4; bases outside the gene matches: 5. The CDR3 has 15 residues. Germline CDR1 and CDR2: MNHNS and SASEGT. CDR3: CASSELAGQADTQYF. The CDR3, as DNA: TGTGCCAGCAGTGAACTGGCGGGACAGGCAGATACGCAGTATTTT.

The rearrangement uses TRBV5-1 and TRBJ2-5, with 8 bases identical to TRBD2. Germline lookup yields CDR1 SGHRS and CDR2 YFSETQ. This CDR3 has 14 residues. The J segment lost 5 bases and the V segment lost 4 bases, leaving 7 bases of the junction unmatched. The CDR3 reads CASSAHGGAETQYF. CDR3 coding DNA: TGCGCCAGCAGCGCCCACGGGGGGGCGGAGACCCAGTACTTC.

This clone was counted once. The rearrangement uses TRBV7-9 and TRBJ2-7; possible D gene TRBD1, 6 bases. The CDR3 spans 14 residues. V lost 5 bases to trimming and J lost 2 bases, with 13 bases between them. The germline gives CDR1 SEHNR, CDR2 FQNEAQ (reference sequence). In nucleotides, the CDR3 is TGTGCCAGCAGCCATCGGGACAAGCCCTACGAGCAGTACTTC. It is translated as CASSHRDKPYEQYF.

The V call is TRBV14, the J call TRBJ1-1; 8 bases agree with TRBD1. This CDR3 comprises 16 residues. Germline CDR1 reads SGHDN; CDR2 reads FVKESK. The J segment lost 0 bases and the V segment lost 0 bases, leaving 3 bases of the junction unmatched. The CDR3: CASSQDWGQVNTEAFF. The DNA for the CDR3 is TGTGCCAGCAGCCAAGATTGGGGACAGGTGAACACTGAAGCTTTCTTT. The variable domain in full, completed from reference TRBV14 and TRBJ1-1, reads EAGVTQFPSHSVIEKGQTVTLRCDPISGHDNLYWYRRVMGKEIKFLLHFVKESKQDESGMPNNRFLAERTGGTYSTLKVQPAELEDSGVYFCASSQDWGQVNTEAFFGQGTRLTVV.

V is TRBV4-1 and J is TRBJ1-1, with D perhaps TRBD1 (6 bases). This CDR3 region has 17 residues. Germline assignment: CDR1 MGHRA and CDR2 YSYEKL. V was clipped by 0 bases and J by 4 bases, with 18 bases between them. The DNA for the CDR3 is TGCGCCAGCAGCCAAGATCCATACAGGGAGTCGGCCACTGAAGCTTTCTTT. It is translated as CASSQDPYRESATEAFF.

The DNA of the CDR3 is TGCGCCAGCAGCGTTAGGACAGATAACTATGGCTACACCTTC. It translates to CASSVRTDNYGYTF. V usage is TRBV5-1 and J usage is TRBJ1-2, with D possibly being TRBD1 (6 bases). Germline CDR1 SGHRS, CDR2 YFSETQ. CDR3 length: 14 amino acids. The V gene lost 4 bases and the J gene lost 1 base, with 11 bases spanning the gap.

This sequence joins TRBV25-1 and TRBJ2-1; 11 nucleotides match TRBD2. This CDR3 is built from 14 residues. From germline, CDR1 is MGHDK and CDR2 SYGVNS. Trimming cost V 7 bases and J 3 bases; bases outside gene matches: 2. CDR3 amino acids: CASTLAGDYNEQFF. The CDR3 DNA reads as TGTGCCAGCACACTAGCGGGGGACTACAATGAGCAGTTCTTC.

The gene calls are TRBV30 and TRBJ2-1, with 12 bases lining up with TRBD2. The V gene's germline CDR1 is GTSNPN and CDR2 SVGIG (reference sequence). After removal of 7 bases from V and 6 bases from J, the junction contained 13 bases not matched to a gene. The CDR3 runs 16 residues. DNA of the CDR3: TGTGCCTCATTAACTAGCGGGAGGCGTTGGGGCAATGAGCAGTTCTTC. It specifies CASLTSGRRWGNEQFF.

The chain recombines TRBV10-3 with TRBJ2-1, with 8 bases matching TRBD2. V gave up 4 bases and J gave up 5 bases; unmatched junction bases: 7. CDR1 is ENHRY, CDR2 SYGVKD, per germline. The CDR3 totals 15 residues. In DNA form, the CDR3 reads TGTGCCATCAGTGCGGGGGGGCTGGAAGACAATGAGCAGTTCTTC. Translated: CAISAGGLEDNEQFF.

The chain has TRBV7-9 and TRBJ2-7, with D possibly being TRBD1 (5 bases). The V end was cut by 5 bases, the J end by 0 bases, with 11 bases between. CDR3 length: 14 residues. Germline V gene data show CDR1 as SEHNR and CDR2 as FQNEAQ (reference sequence). The chain's CDR3 is CASSPDSTSYEQYF. The CDR3 region has the DNA TGTGCCAGCAGCCCCGACAGTACCTCCTACGAGCAGTACTTC.

This clone was counted between two and nine times. The chain employs TRBV19 and TRBJ2-3; TRBD1 aligns across 8 bases. The CDR3 runs to 15 residues. Germline lookup yields CDR1 LNHDA and CDR2 SQIVND (reference sequence). With 4 bases clipped from V and 1 base from J, the junction kept 4 bases outside the gene matches. This CDR3 is CASSTPGQGTDTQYF. Here the CDR3 DNA reads TGTGCCAGTAGTACTCCGGGACAGGGCACAGATACGCAGTATTTT.